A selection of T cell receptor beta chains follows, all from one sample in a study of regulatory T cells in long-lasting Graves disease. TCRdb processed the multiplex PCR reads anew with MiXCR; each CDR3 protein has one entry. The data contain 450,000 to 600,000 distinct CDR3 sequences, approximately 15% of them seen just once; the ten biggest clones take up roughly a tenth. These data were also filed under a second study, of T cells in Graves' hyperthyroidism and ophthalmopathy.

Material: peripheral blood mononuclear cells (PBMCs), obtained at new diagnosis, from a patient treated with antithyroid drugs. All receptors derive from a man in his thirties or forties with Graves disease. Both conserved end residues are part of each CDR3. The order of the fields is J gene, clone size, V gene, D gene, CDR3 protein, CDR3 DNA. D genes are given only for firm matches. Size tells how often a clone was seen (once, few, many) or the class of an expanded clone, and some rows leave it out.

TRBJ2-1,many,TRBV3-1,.,CASDSGNSYNEQFF,TGTGCCAGCGATAGCGGTAACTCCTACAATGAGCAGTTCTTC
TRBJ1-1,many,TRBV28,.,CASSFGGSAINTEAFF,TGTGCCAGCAGTTTTGGGGGGTCAGCCATCAACACTGAAGCTTTCTTT
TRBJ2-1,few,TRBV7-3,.,CASSPRPFDEQFF,TGTGCCAGCAGCCCCCGGCCCTTTGATGAGCAGTTCTTC
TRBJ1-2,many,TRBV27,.,CASGSYGGNYGYTF,TGTGCCAGCGGTTCTTATGGGGGAAACTATGGCTACACCTTC
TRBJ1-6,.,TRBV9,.,CASSVKGSSYNSPLHF,TGTGCCAGCAGCGTAAAAGGGAGCTCCTATAATTCACCCCTCCACTTT
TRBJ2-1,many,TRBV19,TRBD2,CASREAGADEQFF,TGTGCCTCCCGGGAAGCGGGAGCGGATGAGCAGTTCTTC
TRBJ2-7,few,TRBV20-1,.,CSATGTGNEQYF,TGCAGTGCCACCGGAACGGGGAACGAGCAGTACTTC
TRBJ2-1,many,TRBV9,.,CASSFNNEQFF,TGTGCCAGCAGTTTCAACAATGAGCAGTTCTTC
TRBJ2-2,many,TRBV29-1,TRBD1,CSVVGQGAAGELFF,TGCAGCGTTGTGGGTCAGGGGGCCGCCGGGGAGCTGTTTTTT
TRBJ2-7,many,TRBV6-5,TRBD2,CASSYSTLRERYEQYF,TGTGCCAGCAGTTACTCGACATTGCGGGAGAGATACGAGCAGTACTTC
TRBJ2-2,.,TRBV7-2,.,CASSLSFGSDTGELFF,TGTGCCAGCAGCTTATCATTCGGATCGGACACCGGGGAGCTGTTTTTT
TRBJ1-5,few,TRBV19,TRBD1,CASSSREGARRQPQHF,TGTGCCAGTAGTAGCCGCGAGGGGGCCCGACGGCAGCCCCAGCATTTT
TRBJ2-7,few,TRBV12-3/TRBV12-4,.,CASSPIMYEQYF,TGTGCCAGCAGCCCGATAATGTACGAGCAGTACTTC
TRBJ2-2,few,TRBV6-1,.,CASIPGVHTGELFF,TGTGCCAGCATTCCAGGGGTACACACCGGGGAGCTGTTTTTT
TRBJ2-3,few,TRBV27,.,CASSLSLGTDTQYF,TGTGCCAGCAGTTTATCCCTTGGGACAGATACGCAGTATTTT
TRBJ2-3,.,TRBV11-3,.,CASSLMQGTDTQYF,TGTGCCAGCAGCTTAATGCAGGGGACAGATACGCAGTATTTT
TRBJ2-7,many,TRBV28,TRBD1,CASSKQGGSSYEQYF,TGTGCCAGCAGTAAACAGGGGGGCAGCTCCTACGAGCAGTACTTC
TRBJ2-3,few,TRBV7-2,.,CASSVLTGGGTDTQYF,TGTGCCAGCAGTGTACTGACAGGTGGGGGCACAGATACGCAGTATTTT
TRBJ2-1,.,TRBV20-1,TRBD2,CSALALAGGYNEQFF,TGCAGTGCCCTAGCTCTAGCGGGAGGCTACAATGAGCAGTTCTTC
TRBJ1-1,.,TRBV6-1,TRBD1,CASNKQGATEAFF,TGTGCCAGCAACAAACAGGGGGCCACTGAAGCTTTCTTT
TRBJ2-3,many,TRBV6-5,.,CASSYGAGSSDTQYF,TGTGCCAGCAGTTACGGGGCGGGTAGTTCAGATACGCAGTATTTT
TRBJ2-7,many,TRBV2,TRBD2,CASRDGTSKYEQYF,TGTGCCAGCAGGGACGGGACTAGCAAGTACGAGCAGTACTTC
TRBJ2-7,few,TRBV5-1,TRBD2,CASSITSGSYEQYF,TGCGCCAGCAGCATAACTAGCGGGAGCTACGAGCAGTACTTC
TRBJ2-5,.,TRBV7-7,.,CASSFMVGETQYF,TGTGCTAGCAGCTTTATGGTAGGGGAGACCCAGTACTTC
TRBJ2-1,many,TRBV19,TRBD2,CASKEREGGPYNEQFF,TGTGCCAGTAAAGAGCGGGAGGGGGGGCCCTACAATGAGCAGTTCTTC
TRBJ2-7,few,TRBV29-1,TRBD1,CSAGQGGTYEQYF,TGCAGCGCTGGACAGGGAGGCACCTACGAGCAGTACTTC
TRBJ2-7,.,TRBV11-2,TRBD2,CASGTSGRRFLQYF,TGTGCCAGCGGAACTAGCGGGAGACGATTTTTGCAGTACTTC
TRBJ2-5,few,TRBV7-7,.,CASSREGETQYF,TGTGCTAGCAGCCGGGAAGGGGAGACCCAGTACTTC
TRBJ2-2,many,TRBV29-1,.,CSVDGPRGELFF,TGCAGCGTTGACGGTCCTAGGGGGGAGCTGTTTTTT
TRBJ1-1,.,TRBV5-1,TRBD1,CASSKLYDWTGVDTEAFF,TGCGCCAGCAGCAAACTCTACGACTGGACAGGGGTGGACACTGAAGCTTTCTTT
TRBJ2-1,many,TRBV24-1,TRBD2,CATGTSGRLYNEQFF,TGTGCCACGGGAACTAGCGGGAGGCTCTACAATGAGCAGTTCTTC
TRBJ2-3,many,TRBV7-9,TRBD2,CASRPIAGATTDTQYF,TGTGCCAGCAGGCCCATAGCGGGAGCGACCACAGATACGCAGTATTTT
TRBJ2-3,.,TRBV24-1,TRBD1,CATSDRTGSWDTQYF,TGTGCCACCAGTGATAGGACAGGGAGTTGGGATACGCAGTATTTT
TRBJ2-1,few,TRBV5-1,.,CASSLRGYDYNEQFF,TGCGCCAGCAGCTTGCGGGGCTACGACTACAATGAGCAGTTCTTC
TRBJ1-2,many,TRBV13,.,CASSLPDPSYTF,TGTGCCAGCAGCCTCCCGGACCCCTCCTACACCTTC
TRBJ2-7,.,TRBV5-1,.,CASSLARGIDEQYF,TGCGCCAGCAGCTTAGCCCGGGGCATAGACGAGCAGTACTTC
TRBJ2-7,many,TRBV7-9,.,CASSQEAGAFYEQYF,TGTGCCAGCAGTCAAGAGGCGGGGGCGTTCTACGAGCAGTACTTC
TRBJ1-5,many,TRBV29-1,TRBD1,CSVGQGGHQPQHF,TGCAGCGTGGGACAGGGGGGACATCAGCCCCAGCATTTT
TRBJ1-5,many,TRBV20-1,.,CSAEGRRSNQPQHF,TGCAGTGCTGAAGGGAGGCGGAGCAATCAGCCCCAGCATTTT
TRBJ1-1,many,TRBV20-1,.,CSARRQSEAFF,TGCAGTGCTAGACGGCAGTCTGAAGCTTTCTTT
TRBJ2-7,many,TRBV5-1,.,CASSPEAGADEQYF,TGCGCCAGCAGCCCCGAGGCGGGGGCCGACGAGCAGTACTTC
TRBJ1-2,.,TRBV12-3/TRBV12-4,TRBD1,CASRTGVSDGYTF,TGTGCCAGCAGGACAGGGGTTAGTGATGGCTACACCTTC
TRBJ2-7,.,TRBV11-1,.,CASSLTFQTWATYEQYF,TGTGCCAGCAGCTTAACTTTCCAGACCTGGGCTACCTACGAGCAGTACTTC